This TCR beta chain is from a study of response to subunit inactivated influenza vaccine. Study-level findings and limits: Authors suggested few new T cells are recruited by each seasonal influenza vaccination.

TCRdb passed the RT-PCR reads through MiXCR, listing each CDR3 protein once. The repertoire consists of about 520,000 distinct CDR3 sequences, with 7.2% occurring once and the leading ten covering about an eighth. Of note for this clonotype: As yet, its antigen is unknown.

V lost 3 bases and J lost 8; bases outside the gene matches: 6. The length of the CDR3 is 13 residues. The germline V gene encodes CDR1 MGHRA and CDR2 YSYEKL. This chain connects TRBV4-1 to TRBJ1-2, with TRBD1 matching over 7 bases. The source material was PBMCs from blood, sampled 23 months after vaccination. The receptor comes from a man in his fifties or sixties who received an inactivated influenza vaccine. This chain's CDR3 is CASSHDRAGGYTF. In DNA, the CDR3 is TGCGCCAGCAGCCATGACAGGGCCGGAGGCTACACCTTC.